The 30 T cell receptor beta chains presented below share a single source sample, sequenced in a study of CD8+CD57+ T cells in acquired aplastic anemia. Genomic DNA constituted the template upon which TCR beta VDJ and CDR3 profiling was performed. In TCRdb, the reads were re-called with MiXCR into one record per CDR3 protein. The data show hundreds of thousands of distinct CDR3 sequences, roughly 64% seen once. Sequencing was done on a sample of sorted CD4+, CD8+, or CD8+CD57+ T cells (not recorded which) from PBMCs. Receptor source: a human donor in good health, serving as a control.

This clonotype has a single count. Lacking the conserved final phenylalanine or tryptophan, this CDR3 likely reflects a read error. The DNA is omitted, as the CDR3 cannot be located on it reliably, and the CDR3 follows TCRdb's listing. The CDR3 spells CASSLGQGSNTQY. The V gene is TRBV7-2, the J gene TRBJ1-1; TRBD1, the table's D call, was not compared with the DNA. The CDR3 extends over 13 residues, inclusive of both ends. Germline V lookup: CDR1 SGHTA, CDR2 FQGNSA.

This clonotype was counted a few times. V gene TRBV12-5 combines with J gene TRBJ1-1, with TRBD1 matching over 9 bases. CDR1 LGHNT and CDR2 FRNRAP come from the germline V gene. The CDR3 length is 14 residues. This chain's CDR3 is CASSSEGTGFEAFF. The CDR3 DNA reads as TGTGCCAGCAGCTCAGAAGGGACAGGGTTTGAAGCTTTCTTT.

This chain joins TRBV7-3 and TRBJ1-1; unclear D gene. V lost 5 bases and J 12 bases, leaving 22 bases between the germline ends. The CDR3 sequence is 14 residues long. Per the germline V gene, CDR1 is SGHTA and CDR2 is FQGTGA. This CDR3 is CASSRKAVSGATFF. The DNA of the CDR3 is TGTGCCAGCAGCCGAAAGGCTGTCTCCGGTGCAACTTTCTTT.

The rearrangement joins TRBV20-1 to TRBJ2-3; the D gene is possibly TRBD1 (6 bases). This CDR3 comprises 14 residues. Germline CDR1 is DFQATT and CDR2 is SNEGSKA (reference sequence). Trimming pared 0 bases from V and 5 bases from J, leaving 12 bases between. The CDR3 DNA follows: TGCAGTGCTAGAGATCAGGGGCCTGAAGATACGCAGTATTTT. Its protein is CSARDQGPEDTQYF.

This clonotype has a count of ten or more. The chain couples TRBV2 to TRBJ1-2; a weak D match, TRBD1 (5 bases). V was shortened by 8 bases and J by 1 base, with 8 bases between the two germline ends. The CDR3 is 12 amino acids. CDR1 is SNHLY, CDR2 FYNNEI, per germline. The CDR3 DNA is TGTGCCAGCCGGGGCAATAACTATGGCTACACCTTC. Residues: CASRGNNYGYTF.

Ten or more counts support this clonotype. The chain carries TRBV2 and TRBJ2-5; 11 positions agree with TRBD2. The CDR3 extends over 13 amino acids. Trimming took 6 bases from V and 4 from J; bases not matched to a gene: 1. Germline values: CDR1 SNHLY, CDR2 FYNNEI. CDR3: CASRLAGVETQYF. CDR3 bases: TGTGCCAGCAGACTAGCGGGGGTAGAGACCCAGTACTTC.

This clonotype was counted many times. The V call is TRBV6-1, the J call TRBJ1-1, with 7 bases that match TRBD1. This CDR3 is 15 amino acids long. Per germline, CDR1 MNHNS and CDR2 SASEGT. Trimming at V came to 2 bases and at J to 11 bases, leaving 14 bases not matched to a gene. CDR3 amino acids: CASSESGHRGKDAFF. The CDR3 region has the DNA TGTGCCAGCAGTGAATCAGGGCACAGGGGTAAGGATGCTTTCTTT.

This clonotype occurred many times. This sequence joins TRBV20-1 and TRBJ2-7; 9 bases match TRBD1. V lost 3 bases, J lost 1 base, and 7 bases stayed unmatched. CDR1 DFQATT and CDR2 SNEGSKA come from the germline V gene (reference sequence). The CDR3 sequence is 15 residues long. CDR3 DNA: TGCAGTGCTAGGATGACAGGGGGAGGTTCCTACGAGCAGTACTTC. Translated: CSARMTGGGSYEQYF.

The rearrangement links TRBV11-2 to TRBJ2-5, with D tentatively TRBD2 (6 bases). Trimming removed 3 bases from V and 5 bases from J, with 10 bases in between. CDR1 SGHAT and CDR2 FQNNGV come from the germline V gene. The CDR3 length is 13 residues. Written as DNA, the CDR3 is TGTGCCAGCAGCTTCCGGGGGAGGGAGACCCAGTACTTC. Amino acids: CASSFRGRETQYF.

The chain uses TRBV9 and TRBJ2-7; D is perhaps TRBD2 (6 bases). CDR3 length equals 14 residues. Looked up from germline, CDR1 is SGDLS and CDR2 is YYNGEE. The V end lost 4 bases, the J end lost 4 bases, and 15 bases lay between the germline ends. In DNA form, the CDR3 reads TGTGCCAGCAGCTTATCTCTGGAGGGATACGAGCAGTACTTC. This translates into CASSLSLEGYEQYF.

The chain carries TRBV20-1 and TRBJ2-7; the D gene is possibly TRBD2 (6 bases). Germline CDR1 DFQATT, CDR2 SNEGSKA (reference sequence). The CDR3 contains 15 residues. V was shortened by 3 bases and J by 4 bases, with 19 bases between the two germline ends. The CDR3 region has the DNA TGCAGTGCTAGGCGGAGGGCGATGAAAACATACGAGCAGTACTTC. Protein: CSARRRAMKTYEQYF.

On this clonotype: One end of the junction fails to match germline, which may point to a read error. The chain employs TRBV19 and TRBJ1-5, with a weak D call TRBD1 (5 bases). CDR1 is LNHDA, CDR2 SQIVND, per germline (reference sequence). This CDR3 comprises 14 residues. As DNA, the CDR3 is TGTGCCAGTAGTTTGGTCAGGGCCACGCAGTCCCATCATTTT. Protein sequence: CASSLVRATQSHHF.

The chain is built from TRBV19 and TRBJ2-7; 9 bases map to TRBD1. The germline V gene has CDR1 LNHDA and CDR2 SQIVND (reference sequence). This CDR3 is built from 18 residues. V shed 2 bases and J 0 bases; nucleotides not matched to a gene: 11. CDR3 in DNA: TGTGCCAGTAGTATAAGGTTTTCCGGGACAGGGAACTCCTACGAGCAGTACTTC. This sequence encodes CASSIRFSGTGNSYEQYF. Full variable domain (rest looked up from reference TRBV19 and TRBJ2-7): DGGITQSPKYLFRKEGQNVTLSCEQNLNHDAMYWYRQDPGQGLRLIYYSQIVNDFQKGDIAEGYSVSREKKESFPLTVTSAQKNPTAFYLCASSIRFSGTGNSYEQYFGPGTRLTVT.

V and J are TRBV7-2 and TRBJ2-7, with D perhaps being TRBD1 or TRBD2 (6 bases each). CDR3 size: 13 residues. The germline V and J ends were trimmed by 1 base and 6 bases, with 10 bases remaining between them. Looked up from germline, CDR1 is SGHTA and CDR2 is FQGNSA. CDR3 residues: CASSLVQGGEQYF. In nucleotides, the CDR3 is TGTGCCAGCAGCTTAGTACAGGGAGGCGAGCAGTACTTC.

The chain couples TRBV2 to TRBJ1-5; TRBD1 is a possible D gene (5 bases). There are 14 residues in the CDR3. The V and J ends lost 6 bases and 13 bases respectively, with 22 bases between them. From germline, CDR1 is SNHLY and CDR2 FYNNEI. CDR3 loop: CASSTNGGTQQQHF. CDR3 bases: TGTGCCAGCAGCACCAACGGGGGGACTCAGCAACAGCATTTT.

On this clonotype itself: The final CDR3 position lacks the conserved phenylalanine or tryptophan, pointing to a likely read error. The limits of the CDR3 on the DNA are not certain, so only TCRdb's listed CDR3 is given. This chain connects TRBV7-9 to TRBJ1-1. The CDR3 totals 13 residues, both ends included. CDR1 and CDR2 from the germline V gene are SEHNR and FQNEAQ (reference sequence). The CDR3 region is CASSLDRVCSHEQ.

In this sample, this clonotype turned up a few times. The chain uses TRBV7-2 and TRBJ2-7; D remains ambiguous. The ends were cut back, 5 bases at V and 4 bases at J, with 9 bases in the middle. This CDR3 comprises 12 residues. Germline V gene sequence: CDR1 SGHTA, CDR2 FQGNSA. This chain's CDR3 is CASSKDGYEQYF. The DNA of the CDR3 is TGTGCCAGCAGCAAGGACGGGTACGAGCAGTACTTC.

This clonotype has at least ten counts. This chain links TRBV6-5 with TRBJ2-7; D uncertain. Looked up from germline, CDR1 is MNHEY and CDR2 is SVGAGI. This CDR3 contains 14 residues. Between the trimmed V and J ends, which lost 5 bases and 0 bases, there was a span of 11 bases. CDR3 loop: CASSPRFSSYEQYF. The CDR3 nucleotides are TGTGCCAGCAGTCCCCGTTTCAGCTCCTACGAGCAGTACTTC.

Worth noting for this clonotype: Because the CDR3's place on the DNA is in doubt, the DNA is left out and the CDR3 is given as listed by TCRdb. The chain is built from TRBV7-8 and TRBJ1-4; the table's TRBD1 call for D was not verified on the DNA. Germline-derived CDR1 and CDR2 are SGHVS and FQNEAQ. The CDR3 extends over 16 residues, inclusive of both ends. This CDR3 is CASSLQGYEQYFGLFF.

CDR3 in DNA: TGTGCCAGCAGTGTAGGGCGAATAGGCTCGGAGACCTACTACTTC. Residues: CASSVGRIGSETYYF. The rearrangement uses TRBV2 and TRBJ2-7; no definite D call. CDR3 length: 15 amino acids. Trimming left V 4 bases short and J 13 bases short, with 26 bases between. CDR1 SNHLY and CDR2 FYNNEI come from the germline V gene.

A word on this clonotype: It is likely a read error, because the conserved phenylalanine at the end of the CDR3 is missing. The chain links TRBV7-2 to TRBJ1-2, with D maybe TRBD1 (5 bases). V lost 3 bases to trimming and J lost 4 bases, with 15 bases between them. The CDR3 consists of 15 residues. Germline CDR1 and CDR2: SGHTA and FQGNSA. The CDR3 here is CASSFQVGPSYGYTC. DNA for the CDR3: TGTGCCAGCAGCTTCCAAGTGGGGCCTAGCTATGGCTACACCTGC.

Remarks on this clonotype: The germline gene is not matched at one end of the junction; a read error may be the cause. The rearrangement joins TRBV7-7 to TRBJ2-5; D is uncertain. Judging by the DNA end, TRBJ2-1 fits better; the J call may be wrong. CDR3 length equals 14 residues. Germline V gives CDR1 SSHAT, CDR2 FNYEAQ (reference sequence). The DNA of the CDR3 is TGTGCTAGCAGCCTTGGTGGTTTTGGGGATGAGCAGTTCTTC. Amino acid sequence: CASSLGGFGDEQFF.

The chain couples TRBV20-1 to TRBJ1-2; D is uncertain. CDR3 length equals 14 residues. The germline V and J ends were trimmed by 2 bases and 5 bases, with 15 bases remaining between them. CDR1 and CDR2 from the germline V gene are DFQATT and SNEGSKA (reference sequence). The CDR3, as DNA: TGCAGTGCTAGAACCGGAGAGACGCAGTATGGCTACACCTTC. Its translation: CSARTGETQYGYTF.

This clonotype was counted between two and nine times. V usage is TRBV12-3 or TRBV12-4 and J usage is TRBJ1-6; a weak D match, TRBD1 (5 bases). The CDR3 has 13 amino acids. V shed 1 base and J shed 11 bases, with 9 bases lying between them. The CDR3: CASSLGGSAPLHF. In DNA, the CDR3 is TGTGCCAGCAGTTTAGGGGGGTCGGCACCCCTCCACTTT.

On this clonotype: At one end the junction does not follow the germline gene, possibly because of a read error. The chain recombines TRBV2 with TRBJ1-3; D gene ambiguous. In germline, CDR1 is SNHLY, CDR2 FYNNEI. The CDR3 extends over 13 amino acids. CDR3 nucleotides: TGTGCCAGCAGTGAAAGGGATAGAGGCAACATATTCTTT. Amino acids: CASSERDRGNIFF.

The V call is TRBV20-1, the J call TRBJ2-3; D ambiguous. The CDR3 consists of 15 residues. The V end lost 4 bases, the J end lost 2 bases, and 16 bases lay between the germline ends. CDR1 is DFQATT and CDR2 is SNEGSKA in the germline V gene (reference sequence). The chain's CDR3 is CSAMNWAEATDTQYF. For the CDR3, the DNA is TGCAGTGCTATGAACTGGGCGGAAGCCACAGATACGCAGTATTTT.

The chain is built from TRBV6-1 and TRBJ1-4; TRBD1 aligns across 7 bases. The germline gives CDR1 MNHNS, CDR2 SASEGT. Losses at the gene ends were 7 bases for V and 2 bases for J; bases not matched to a gene: 7. This CDR3 contains 15 residues. The CDR3 sequence is CASTPTGQTNEKLFF. The CDR3 nucleotides read TGTGCCAGCACGCCAACGGGACAGACTAATGAAAAACTGTTTTTT.

The CDR3 loop is CSARATGESSPLHF. Here the CDR3 DNA reads TGCAGTGCTAGAGCCACAGGGGAGAGTTCACCCCTCCACTTT. V and J are TRBV20-1 and TRBJ1-6; 7 nucleotides align to TRBD1. There are 14 residues in the CDR3. Germline CDR1 and CDR2: DFQATT and SNEGSKA (reference sequence). The V and J ends lost 1 base and 9 bases, in that order; junction bases with no gene match: 6.

In the case of this clonotype: The missing conserved phenylalanine or tryptophan at the end of this CDR3 makes a read error likely. The gene calls are TRBV10-3 and TRBJ1-1, with 10 bases fitting TRBD1. V trimming: 8 bases; J trimming: 2 bases; junction bases outside the gene matches: 5. Germline V CDR1 and CDR2: ENHRY, SYGVKD. The CDR3 has 14 residues. DNA for the CDR3: TGTGCCATCGTGGGGGACAGGGGAAACACTGAAGCTTTCTCT. Amino acids: CAIVGDRGNTEAFS.

This chain connects TRBV9 to TRBJ1-5; weak D call: TRBD1 (6 bases). V was cut by 6 bases and J by 0 bases, with 13 bases left in between. This CDR3 spans 15 amino acids. CDR1 SGDLS and CDR2 YYNGEE come from the germline V gene. DNA of the CDR3: TGTGCCAGCACCACGGACAGAGGTAGCAATCAGCCCCAGCATTTT. Amino acids: CASTTDRGSNQPQHF.